Here is one T cell receptor beta chain with its context. The sample comes from a study of blood T cell repertoires in COVID-19. Across the study: From the United States, Italy and Spain came samples of acute and convalescent COVID-19. The cDNA or gDNA used as material had been derived from T cells, B-cell-depleted T cells, or PBMCs.

Germline lookup yields CDR1 LGHDT and CDR2 YNNKEL (reference sequence). The germline V and J ends were trimmed by 8 bases and 2 bases, with 13 bases remaining between them. This CDR3 is built from 14 residues. Seattle patients were enrolled while actively infected and followed longitudinally. In the authors' workflow: How many nucleated cells were present was estimated from reference gene primer amplification. Assay used: immunoSEQ multiplex PCR; TCRdb lists only in-frame clones, some missing. For V, J and clone size, that table is used; D and trimming come from the DNA. This repertoire shows around 270,000 clones, about 85% found once; its top ten account for 0.85% to 1%.

The chain links TRBV3-1 (or the pseudogene TRBV3-2) to TRBJ2-1; tentatively, D is TRBD2 (5 bases). Sequenced input: peripheral blood. This sequence was found in a human donor with COVID-19, enrolled during active disease. The donor label of this sample is uncertain. The CDR3 DNA reads as TGTGCCAGCTGCGCGGGCCCTACCTACAATGAGCAGTTCTTC. This encodes CASCAGPTYNEQFF.